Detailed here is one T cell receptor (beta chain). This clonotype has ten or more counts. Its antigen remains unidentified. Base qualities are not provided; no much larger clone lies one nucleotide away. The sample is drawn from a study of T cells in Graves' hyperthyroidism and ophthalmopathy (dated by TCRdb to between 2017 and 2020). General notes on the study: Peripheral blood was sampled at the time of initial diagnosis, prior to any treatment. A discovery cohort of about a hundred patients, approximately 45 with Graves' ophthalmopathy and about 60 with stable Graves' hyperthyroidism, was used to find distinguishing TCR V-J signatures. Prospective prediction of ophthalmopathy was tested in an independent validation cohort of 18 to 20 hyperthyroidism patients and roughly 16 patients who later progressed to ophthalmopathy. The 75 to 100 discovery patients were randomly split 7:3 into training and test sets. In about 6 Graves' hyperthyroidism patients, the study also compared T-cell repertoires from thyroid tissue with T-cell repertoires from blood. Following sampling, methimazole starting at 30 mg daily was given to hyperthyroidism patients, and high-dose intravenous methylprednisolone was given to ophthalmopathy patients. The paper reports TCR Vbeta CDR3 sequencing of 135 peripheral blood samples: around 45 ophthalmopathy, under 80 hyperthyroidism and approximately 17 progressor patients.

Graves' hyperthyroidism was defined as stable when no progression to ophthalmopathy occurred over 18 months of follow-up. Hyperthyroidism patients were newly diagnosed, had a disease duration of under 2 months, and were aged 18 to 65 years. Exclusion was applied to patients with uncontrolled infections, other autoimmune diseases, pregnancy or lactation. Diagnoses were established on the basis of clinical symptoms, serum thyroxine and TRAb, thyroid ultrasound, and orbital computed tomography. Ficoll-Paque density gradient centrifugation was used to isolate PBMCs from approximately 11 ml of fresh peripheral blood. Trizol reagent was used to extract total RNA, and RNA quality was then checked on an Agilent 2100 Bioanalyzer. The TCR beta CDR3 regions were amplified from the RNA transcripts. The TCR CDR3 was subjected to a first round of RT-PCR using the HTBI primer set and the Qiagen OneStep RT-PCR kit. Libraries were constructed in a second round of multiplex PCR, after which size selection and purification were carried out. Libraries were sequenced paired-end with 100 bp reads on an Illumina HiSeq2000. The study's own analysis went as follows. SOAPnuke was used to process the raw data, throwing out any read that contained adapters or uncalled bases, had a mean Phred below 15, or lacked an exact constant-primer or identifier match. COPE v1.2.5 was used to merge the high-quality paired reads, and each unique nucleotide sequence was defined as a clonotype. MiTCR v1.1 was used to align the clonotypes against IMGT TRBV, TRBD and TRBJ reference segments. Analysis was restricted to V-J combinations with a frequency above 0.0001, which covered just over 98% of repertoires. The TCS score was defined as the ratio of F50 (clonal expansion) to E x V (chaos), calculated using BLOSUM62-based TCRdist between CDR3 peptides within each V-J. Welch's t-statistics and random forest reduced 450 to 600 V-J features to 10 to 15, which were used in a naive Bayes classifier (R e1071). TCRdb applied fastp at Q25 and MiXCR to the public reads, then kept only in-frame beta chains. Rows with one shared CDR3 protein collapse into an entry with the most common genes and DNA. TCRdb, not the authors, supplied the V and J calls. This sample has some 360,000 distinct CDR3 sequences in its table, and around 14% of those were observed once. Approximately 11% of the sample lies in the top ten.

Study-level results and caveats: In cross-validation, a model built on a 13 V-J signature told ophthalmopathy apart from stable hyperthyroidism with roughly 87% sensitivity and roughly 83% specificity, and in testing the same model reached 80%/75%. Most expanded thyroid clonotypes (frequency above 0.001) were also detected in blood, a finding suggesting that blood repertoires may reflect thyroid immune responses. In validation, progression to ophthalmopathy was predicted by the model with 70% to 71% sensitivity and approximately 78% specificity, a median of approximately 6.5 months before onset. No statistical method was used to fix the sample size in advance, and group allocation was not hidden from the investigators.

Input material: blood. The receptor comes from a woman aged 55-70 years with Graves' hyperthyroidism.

The DNA is as follows: TGCAGTGCTAGACCTAGCGGGAGGGCCAATGGGTACGAGCAGTACTTC. Its protein is CSARPSGRANGYEQYF. Recombination connected TRBV20-1 to TRBJ2-7; TRBD2 aligns with 12 central bases. Inclusive of the bounding cysteine and phenylalanine, the CDR3 is 16 residues long. Left in the record is the CDR3 DNA by itself, 48 bases read in frame from the first base. CDR1 is given as DFQATT and CDR2 as SNEGSKA, both from the germline V gene (reference sequence). V has 2 bases trimmed and J has 4 bases trimmed; junction bases matching no gene number 9.